This TCR beta chain emerged from a study of T cells in Graves' hyperthyroidism and ophthalmopathy. Whole-study results and caveats: The model anticipated ophthalmopathy a median about six months pre-onset.

Each patient was aged 18 to 65 and had newly diagnosed hyperthyroidism of under 2 months' duration. Exclusions: uncontrolled infection, other autoimmune disease, pregnancy, lactation. Thyroid ultrasound and orbital computed tomography, with clinical symptoms and serum thyroxine and TRAb, informed diagnoses. As concerns this clonotype: What it binds is unknown.

In germline, CDR1 is ENHRY, CDR2 SYGVKD. CDR3 size: 14 residues. V gave up 3 bases and J gave up 3 bases, with 9 bases separating them. RNA transcripts served as the template for amplifying TCR beta CDR3 regions. First-round RT-PCR of the TCR CDR3 relied on the HTBI primer set. TCRdb recomputed calls from the multiplex PCR reads with MiXCR, one row per CDR3 protein. The sample lists hundreds of thousands of distinct CDR3 sequences, around 13% occurring once. This chain uses TRBV10-3 with TRBJ1-5; TRBD1 is a possible D gene (5 bases). The source is a woman younger than 30 with Graves' hyperthyroidism. The sequenced sample was blood. CDR3 coding DNA: TGTGCCATCAGTGAAAGGGGTGACAATCAGCCCCAGCATTTT. This codes for CAISERGDNQPQHF.